This is a list of T cell receptor beta chains from one sample in a study of cytomegalovirus exposure and HLA in healthy donors. Sequenced by immunoSEQ multiplex PCR; TCRdb stores in-frame clones only, minus some. The sample contains 120,000 or so clones, 81% of which appear only once. Specimen: PBMCs. Receptor source: a man aged 18 to 29 in good health and CMV-seropositive. Each CDR3 is given without its conserved first and last residue.

TRBJ2-2 TRBV4-3 ASSQVYSGTGDTGELF
TRBJ1-1 TRBV5-1 ASSLYGTGGAF
TRBJ1-2 TRBV14 ASSQDNRGFFGYT
TRBJ2-3 TRBV7-9 SSSFGLAGGTDTQY
TRBJ1-6 TRBV7-2 ASSLVLGQNSPLH
TRBJ2-7 TRBV2 ASCRTTTGYEQY
TRBJ1-6 TRBV19 ASTDSVNSPLH
TRBJ2-2 TRBV6-6 ASSYLTSGSGGELF
TRBJ2-7 TRBV5-1 ASSGLLAGATYEQY
TRBJ2-5 TRBV15 ATSRDRSSETSVETQY
TRBJ1-6 TRBV27 ASSLRQGSYNSPLH
TRBJ1-4 TRBV7-2 ASRRTASEKLF
TRBJ1-1 TRBV6-1 ASSEMATGLSEAF
TRBJ2-7 TRBV30 AWSVRDFYEQY
TRBJ2-7 TRBV9 ASSESPGGSYEQY
TRBJ1-3 TRBV4-3 ASSQEGSSGNTIY
TRBJ2-7 TRBV6-1 ASNRREGRTSVQY
TRBJ2-7 TRBV6-6 ASSSPGAGGGYEQY
TRBJ1-2 TRBV7-9 ASSSSGSPIGQANYGYT
TRBJ1-2 TRBV11-2 ASSFSGSGYT
TRBJ2-2 TRBV7-7 ASSWDRDTGELF
TRBJ2-2 TRBV5-6 ASLDRGEIENTGELF